The 20 T cell receptor beta chains below were found in one sample sequenced in a study of identical twins. TCRdb recomputed calls from the 5' RACE reads with MiXCR, one row per CDR3 protein. The sample contains about 100,000 distinct CDR3 sequences, 5.9% of which appear only once. Sequencing was performed on memory T cells sorted from blood. All receptors come from a woman between 50 and 59 years old in good health.

This clonotype was observed at least ten times. The V and J genes are TRBV7-8 and TRBJ1-1; 9 bases agree with TRBD1. CDR1 and CDR2 from the germline V gene are SGHVS and FQNEAQ. This CDR3 spans 16 amino acids. V shed 2 bases and J 6 bases; nucleotides not matched to a gene: 10. The CDR3 protein is CASSLRVDRGNAEAFF. The CDR3 bases are TGTGCCAGCAGCTTAAGGGTGGACAGGGGTAACGCTGAAGCTTTCTTT.

J is TRBJ2-1 and V is TRBV29-1, with D unresolved. Germline V gene lookup returns CDR1 SQVTM and CDR2 ANQGSEA. The CDR3 has 14 amino acids. Trimming removed 4 bases at V and 0 bases at J, with 10 bases between. CDR3 region: CSVVPLPSYNEQFF. The CDR3 region has the DNA TGCAGCGTTGTACCTCTCCCCTCCTACAATGAGCAGTTCTTC.

This clonotype has ten or more counts. J is TRBJ1-1 and V is TRBV12-3 or TRBV12-4; 7 positions agree with TRBD1. Trimming at V came to 7 bases and at J to 4 bases, leaving 6 bases not matched to a gene. There are 13 residues in the CDR3. CDR3 DNA sequence: TGTGCCAGCAAAGAGGGACAGACCACTGAAGCTTTCTTT. Its translation: CASKEGQTTEAFF.

This clonotype was counted ten times or more. The CDR3 here is CASSLDLGGGEQFF. The CDR3 DNA is TGTGCCAGCAGCTTGGATCTAGGGGGTGGCGAGCAGTTCTTC. The gene calls are TRBV5-4 and TRBJ2-1, with D perhaps TRBD1 (6 bases). Per the germline V gene, CDR1 is SGHNT and CDR2 is YYREEE (reference sequence). Trimming removed 0 bases at V and 10 bases at J, with 14 bases between. CDR3 length equals 14 residues. The complete variable domain, with remaining parts taken from reference TRBV5-4 and TRBJ2-1, reads ETGVTQSPTHLIKTRGQQVTLRCSSQSGHNTVSWYQQALGQGPQFIFQYYREEENGRGNFPPRFSGLQFPNYSSELNVNALELDDSALYLCASSLDLGGGEQFFGPGTRLTVL.

The CDR3 DNA sequence: TGTGCCAGTACCGGGACTAGCGGGATGAATGAGCAGTTCTTC. Protein: CASTGTSGMNEQFF. This chain joins TRBV11-3 and TRBJ2-1; 13 bases are shared with TRBD2. CDR1 and CDR2 from the germline V gene are SGHNT and YENEEA. This CDR3 contains 14 residues. Trimming removed 9 bases from V and 7 bases from J; junction bases left unmatched: 6.

This clonotype was counted at least ten times. This chain connects TRBV5-1 to TRBJ2-3; D ambiguous. The length of the CDR3 is 14 residues. Germline lookup yields CDR1 SGHRS and CDR2 YFSETQ. V lost 0 bases to trimming and J lost 2 bases, with 7 bases between them. The CDR3, as DNA: TGCGCCAGCAGCTTGGAGGCGCCCACAGATACGCAGTATTTT. Its translation: CASSLEAPTDTQYF.

This clonotype was picked up many times. This chain joins TRBV6-2 or TRBV6-3 and TRBJ2-5; D is possibly TRBD1 (6 bases). CDR1 is MNHEY and CDR2 is SVGEGT in the germline V gene. The CDR3 is made up of 15 amino acids. V was shortened by 4 bases and J by 9 bases, with 21 bases between the two germline ends. The CDR3 region is CASSSSGPGEKAQYF. CDR3 nucleotides: TGTGCCAGCAGTTCCTCCGGGCCAGGGGAAAAGGCCCAGTACTTC.

This clonotype was seen ten or more times. The rearrangement joins TRBV12-3 or TRBV12-4 to TRBJ2-7; D unresolved. This CDR3 is built from 13 residues. Trimming left V 6 bases short and J 5 bases short, with 14 bases between. The CDR3 DNA is TGTGCCAGCAGCCGGCCCAGTCTTGACGAGCAGTACTTC. Protein product: CASSRPSLDEQYF.

This clonotype has at least ten counts. The gene calls are TRBV29-1 and TRBJ2-2; possibly TRBD2 for D (5 bases). This CDR3 comprises 15 residues. The germline V gene has CDR1 SQVTM and CDR2 ANQGSEA. The V end lost 5 bases, the J end lost 0 bases, and 13 bases lay between the germline ends. CDR3 amino acids: CSVPRGSANTGELFF. The CDR3 DNA follows: TGCAGCGTTCCTCGGGGAAGCGCGAACACCGGGGAGCTGTTTTTT.

This clonotype occurred a few times. The rearrangement links TRBV20-1 to TRBJ2-1, with unresolved D. Per germline, CDR1 DFQATT and CDR2 SNEGSKA (reference sequence). The ends were cut back, 0 bases at V and 3 bases at J, with 9 bases in the middle. The CDR3 contains 14 residues. CDR3 DNA sequence: TGCAGTGCTAGAGATCTGCCCTTCTACAATGAGCAGTTCTTC. Translation gives CSARDLPFYNEQFF.

This clonotype was detected a few times. The gene calls are TRBV4-1 and TRBJ2-1, with 14 bases aligning to TRBD2. There are 19 residues in the CDR3. Germline CDR1 and CDR2: MGHRA and YSYEKL. With 0 bases clipped from V and 2 bases from J, the junction kept 6 bases outside the gene matches. The CDR3 nucleotides are TGCGCCAGCAGCCAAGAGGGACTAGCGGGAGCAACCCCCTACAATGAGCAGTTCTTC. This sequence encodes CASSQEGLAGATPYNEQFF.

In this sample, this clonotype turned up many times. The chain couples TRBV12-3 or TRBV12-4 to TRBJ1-1, with D maybe TRBD1 (6 bases). V lost 7 bases and J lost 7, with 13 bases in between. The CDR3 loop spans 12 amino acids. The CDR3 DNA reads as TGTGCCAGCACCGCTAGGACAGATGAAGCTTTCTTT. This translates into CASTARTDEAFF.

The sample holds many counts of this clonotype. The J gene is TRBJ2-7, the V gene TRBV9; D is uncertain. CDR1 and CDR2 (germline): SGDLS, YYNGEE. The germline V and J ends were trimmed by 0 bases and 4 bases, with 8 bases remaining between them. This CDR3 contains 13 residues. The CDR3 is CASSVGNTYEQYF. Here the CDR3 DNA reads TGTGCCAGCAGCGTAGGGAATACGTACGAGCAGTACTTC.

This clonotype was observed many times. The rearrangement uses TRBV30 and TRBJ1-1; 9 bases are shared with TRBD1. Germline-derived CDR1 and CDR2 are GTSNPN and SVGIG (reference sequence). This CDR3 has 13 amino acids. V gave up 8 bases and J gave up 5 bases; unmatched junction bases: 9. CDR3 amino acids: CAIQGAFWTEAFF. The DNA of the CDR3 is TGTGCCATACAGGGGGCCTTTTGGACTGAAGCTTTCTTT.

This clonotype was observed at least ten times. CDR3 loop: CAAADGYYGYTF. The CDR3 DNA reads as TGTGCCGCGGCCGACGGCTACTATGGCTACACCTTC. The rearrangement uses TRBV24-1 and TRBJ1-2; D gene uncertain. The V end lost 12 bases, the J end lost 3 bases, and 13 bases lay between the germline ends. The CDR3 runs to 12 residues. The V gene's germline CDR1 is KGHDR and CDR2 SFDVKD.

This clonotype has at least ten counts. This sequence joins TRBV20-1 and TRBJ1-6; 9 nucleotides agree with TRBD1. Per germline, CDR1 DFQATT and CDR2 SNEGSKA (reference sequence). The ends lost 4 bases at V and 7 bases at J; junction bases unmatched: 2. The CDR3 is 13 residues long. The CDR3 region has the DNA TGCAGTGCTACCGGGACAGGGAATTCACCCCTCCACTTT. Residues: CSATGTGNSPLHF.

V and J are TRBV11-3 and TRBJ2-7; D may be TRBD2 (5 bases). V lost 4 bases, J lost 0 bases, and 10 bases lay in between. The CDR3 is 14 amino acids. Looked up from germline, CDR1 is SGHNT and CDR2 is YENEEA. The CDR3 spells CASSWTTISYEQYF. CDR3 DNA sequence: TGTGCCAGCAGCTGGACGACTATCTCCTACGAGCAGTACTTC.

In this sample, this clonotype turned up many times. The chain has TRBV19 and TRBJ1-3; no reliable D call. Per germline, CDR1 LNHDA and CDR2 SQIVND (reference sequence). The CDR3 consists of 16 residues. V lost 6 bases to trimming and J lost 0 bases, with 15 bases between them. The CDR3, as DNA: TGTGCCAGTAGCCCCTCTATCGGGGTCTCTGGAAACACCATATATTTT. It yields the protein CASSPSIGVSGNTIYF. Full variable domain (missing parts from reference TRBV19 and TRBJ1-3): DGGITQSPKYLFRKEGQNVTLSCEQNLNHDAMYWYRQDPGQGLRLIYYSQIVNDFQKGDIAEGYSVSREKKESFPLTVTSAQKNPTAFYLCASSPSIGVSGNTIYFGEGSWLTVV.

This clonotype was counted ten times or more. The rearrangement links TRBV15 to TRBJ2-7; D may be TRBD2 (7 bases). Deletions cut 3 bases from V and 2 bases from J, with 17 bases between. The length of the CDR3 is 16 residues. CDR1 and CDR2 from the germline V gene are LNHNV and YYDKDF (reference sequence). The CDR3 DNA sequence: TGTGCCACCAGCAGGTCTGGGGGGGCAGGCACCTACGAGCAGTACTTC. Translating it yields CATSRSGGAGTYEQYF.

This clonotype was seen at least ten times. The chain carries TRBV7-6 and TRBJ2-1, with 8 bases fitting TRBD2. The CDR3 has 18 amino acids. Unmatched junction bases numbered 16, after V lost 5 bases and J lost 4 bases. Germline-derived CDR1 and CDR2 are SGHVS and FNYEAQ. The CDR3 nucleotides are TGTGCCAGCAGCCGGGGCGGGCGGGAGGCCCTCGGATACAATGAGCAGTTCTTC. It specifies CASSRGGREALGYNEQFF.